One and the same sample provided the 11 T cell receptor beta chains below, sequenced in a study of T-cell memory formation after mild COVID-19. MiXCR was run by TCRdb on the 5' RACE reads, yielding one entry per CDR3 protein. The sample includes hundreds of thousands of distinct CDR3 sequences, roughly 18% of them seen just once. Material: PBMCs or a T cell subset sorted from them (not recorded which). These receptors were collected from an adult woman who had mild COVID-19 (a few samples of this study predate the infection). Cell type and time point are not known.

In its sample, this clonotype was seen a few times. This chain uses TRBV29-1 with TRBJ1-1, with D possibly matching TRBD1 (5 bases). With 7 bases removed from V and 6 bases from J, the gap between germline ends came to 18 bases. CDR3 length: 13 residues. Per the germline V gene, CDR1 is SQVTM and CDR2 is ANQGSEA. CDR3 bases: TGCAGCGCTGGGACTTCTGGCTGGGCTGAAGCTTTCTTT. Translation gives CSAGTSGWAEAFF.

In this sample, this clonotype turned up a few times. This sequence joins TRBV6-5 and TRBJ2-7; the D gene is possibly TRBD2 (6 bases). The V gene lost 7 bases and the J gene lost 7 bases, with 23 bases spanning the gap. Germline-derived CDR1 and CDR2 are MNHEY and SVGAGI. The CDR3 has 15 residues. CDR3 region: CASTIAASIGGEQYF. CDR3 DNA sequence: TGTGCCAGCACTATCGCAGCCTCGATCGGGGGTGAGCAGTACTTC.

This clonotype was counted a few times. The chain uses TRBV12-3 or TRBV12-4 and TRBJ2-3; TRBD2 might be the D (5 bases). The ends were cut back, 7 bases at V and 13 bases at J, with 15 bases in the middle. CDR3 length: 11 residues. The CDR3 loop reads CASTPLGVEYF. The CDR3 coding sequence is TGTGCCAGCACCCCTCTGGGAGTGGAGTATTTT.

The rearrangement joins TRBV10-3 to TRBJ2-7; 9 positions agree with TRBD1. The CDR3 consists of 15 residues. Looked up from germline, CDR1 is ENHRY and CDR2 is SYGVKD. V was clipped by 10 bases and J by 0 bases; unmatched bases: 10. The chain's CDR3 is CATAAGTGSSYEQYF. The DNA of the CDR3 is TGTGCCACCGCGGCCGGGACAGGGAGCTCCTACGAGCAGTACTTC.

The genes are TRBV7-9 and TRBJ2-3, with 14 bases that match TRBD2. The V and J ends lost 9 bases and 6 bases, in that order; junction bases with no gene match: 5. The CDR3 length is 14 residues. The germline CDR1 and CDR2 sequences are SEHNR and FQNEAQ (reference sequence). The DNA for the CDR3 is TGTGCCAGTCGACTAGCGGGAGGGCTGGATACGCAGTATTTT. Encoded protein: CASRLAGGLDTQYF.

This clonotype was seen only a few times. This sequence joins TRBV5-1 and TRBJ2-5; 9 nucleotides agree with TRBD2. V was pared by 0 bases and J by 0 bases, with 6 bases of the junction left unmatched. Germline V gene sequence: CDR1 SGHRS, CDR2 YFSETQ. This CDR3 comprises 17 residues. The CDR3 loop reads CASSLVAGDQYQETQYF. The CDR3 DNA reads as TGCGCCAGCAGCTTGGTAGCGGGGGACCAGTACCAAGAGACCCAGTACTTC.

V is TRBV7-9 and J is TRBJ2-1; the D gene could be TRBD1 or TRBD2 (5 bases each). The CDR3 loop spans 14 amino acids. Germline-derived CDR1 and CDR2 are SEHNR and FQNEAQ (reference sequence). V gave up 5 bases and J gave up 8 bases, with 16 bases separating them. In nucleotides, the CDR3 is TGTGCCAGCAGCCCCGGGACCCCTGTAGATGAGCAGTTCTTC. Its protein is CASSPGTPVDEQFF.

In its sample, this clonotype was seen a few times. V usage is TRBV20-1 and J usage is TRBJ2-7; unclear D gene. V was pared by 5 bases and J by 0 bases, with 11 bases between. The CDR3 contains 13 residues. Germline V gives CDR1 DFQATT, CDR2 SNEGSKA (reference sequence). CDR3 sequence (DNA): TGCAGTGCTGGCCGGTGGGGCTCCTACGAGCAGTACTTC. The encoded protein is CSAGRWGSYEQYF.

The chain couples TRBV6-5 to TRBJ2-7, with 10 nucleotides matching TRBD1. Germline assignment: CDR1 MNHEY and CDR2 SVGAGI. The CDR3 runs 15 residues. V trimming: 5 bases; J trimming: 3 bases; junction bases outside the gene matches: 7. CDR3 residues: CASSLRDRGGYEQYF. CDR3 DNA sequence: TGTGCCAGCAGTCTCCGGGACAGGGGTGGCTACGAGCAGTACTTC.

The table lists this clonotype with a few counts. The rearrangement joins TRBV7-2 to TRBJ2-3; 12 positions match TRBD2. With V trimmed by 2 bases and J by 3 bases, 6 bases remained unmatched. Germline CDR1 reads SGHTA; CDR2 reads FQGNSA. The CDR3 runs to 17 residues. CDR3 in DNA: TGTGCCAGCAGCTTATGGGTCGGGACTAGCGGGACAGATACGCAGTATTTT. This sequence encodes CASSLWVGTSGTDTQYF. Full variable domain (remainder filled in from reference TRBV7-2 and TRBJ2-3): GAGVSQSPSNKVTEKGKDVELRCDPISGHTALYWYRQSLGQGLEFLIYFQGNSAPDKSGLPSDRFSAERTGGSVSTLTIQRTQQEDSAVYLCASSLWVGTSGTDTQYFGPGTRLTVL.

This clonotype was detected a few times. This chain connects TRBV29-1 to TRBJ1-1; 9 bases fit TRBD1. The CDR3 covers 13 residues. The germline V gene has CDR1 SQVTM and CDR2 ANQGSEA. Losses at the gene ends were 4 bases for V and 5 bases for J; bases not matched to a gene: 5. CDR3: CSVVQGASTEAFF. CDR3 bases: TGCAGCGTTGTACAGGGGGCGAGTACTGAAGCTTTCTTT.